Shown below are 3 T cell receptor beta chains from a single sample sequenced in a study of blood T cell repertoires in COVID-19. Sequenced by immunoSEQ multiplex PCR; TCRdb stores in-frame clones only, minus some. The sample lists about 130,000 clones, 85% to 90% occurring once. Sequencing input: peripheral blood. The source is a man aged 45-65 years with active COVID-19.

This clone was observed a handful of times. This chain connects TRBV4-1 to TRBJ2-7; D is uncertain. The CDR3 covers 14 residues. V lost 0 bases to trimming and J lost 2 bases, with 8 bases between them. CDR1 is MGHRA, CDR2 YSYEKL, per germline. Written as DNA, the CDR3 is TGCGCCAGCAGCCAAGATTGGCCAGCCTACGAGCAGTACTTC. The encoded protein is CASSQDWPAYEQYF.

This rearrangement joins TRBV6-1 to TRBJ1-1, with D tentatively TRBD1 (5 bases). The V end lost 3 bases, the J end lost 10 bases, and 18 bases lay between the germline ends. Germline values: CDR1 MNHNS, CDR2 SASEGT. The CDR3 sequence is 14 residues long. CDR3 protein: CASSEKGGAVVAFF. The CDR3 nucleotides read TGTGCCAGCAGTGAGAAGGGAGGGGCGGTTGTAGCTTTCTTT.

The rearrangement joins TRBV13 to TRBJ2-1, with D maybe TRBD2 (6 bases). V gave up 8 bases and J gave up 12 bases, with 20 bases separating them. The length of the CDR3 is 13 residues. Per germline, CDR1 PRHDT and CDR2 FYEKMQ (reference sequence). The CDR3 loop reads CASLRRDSFRQFF. Written as DNA, the CDR3 is TGTGCCAGCTTAAGACGGGACTCCTTTCGGCAGTTCTTC.